This entry concerns a single T cell receptor (beta chain). Its antigen remains unknown. These data come from a study of beta chain features in type 1 diabetes. For the study at large: The patients were much like the healthy donors in age, gender and cell yields. Sorted cells numbering under 110 million were examined across all samples. General study points: TCRB CDR3s were moderately but significantly shorter in Type 1 diabetes patients in all four CD4+ subsets. Patients' naive, central memory and Treg TCRB repertoires seemed closer to one another than those of healthy donors.

The entirety of the isolated RNA underwent reverse transcription, so expressed TCRB transcripts were sequenced. The table came from immunoSEQ multiplex PCR; TCRdb's copy has only in-frame clones and leaves some out. The sample shows around 150,000 clones, about 9.3% of them seen only once. Trimming took 4 bases from V and 7 from J; bases not matched to a gene: 4. Germline CDR1 SNHLY, CDR2 FYNNEI. The CDR3 consists of 15 residues. The chain carries TRBV2 and TRBJ2-2, with TRBD2 matching 12 bases. The sample consisted of central memory CD4+ T cells from blood. The receptor was derived from a young man with type 1 diabetes. The CDR3 nucleotides read TGTGCCAGCAGTGGACTAGCGGGAGAGGGCGGGGAGCTGTTTTTT. Translating it yields CASSGLAGEGGELFF.